This T cell receptor (beta chain) was sequenced for a study of shared clonotypes between healthy human individuals. Across the whole study: CD8 memory received one plate per donor, CD8 naive two, CD4 memory three and CD4 naive three. Study observations and caveats: Incompleteness in sorted-subset sequencing, despite large depth, was shown by rarefaction.

The ends were cut back, 5 bases at V and 4 bases at J, with 8 bases in the middle. Germline V gene lookup returns CDR1 SGHTA and CDR2 FQGNSA. The CDR3 spans 12 residues. This clone occurred once. What it binds is not known. For each subset, genomic DNA was distributed in equal portions over several immunoSEQ plates. In the original workflow: ImmunoSEQ gave junction-only sequences without quality scores, so filtering differed. Assay used: immunoSEQ multiplex PCR; TCRdb lists only in-frame clones, some missing. The V and J calls and clone size come from that table; D and trimming were worked out from the DNA. This sample has 600,000 or so clones, with roughly 95% found just once. CD45RO-negative CD8 cells positively selected for CCR7 made up the naive population, which excluded terminally differentiated effector memory CD45RA+ cells.

This clonotype was sampled from a woman younger than 45 in good health. The V gene is TRBV7-2, the J gene TRBJ1-2; tentative D call: TRBD1 (6 bases). The sequencing input was naive CD8+ T cells sorted from blood. The CDR3 DNA reads as TGTGCCAGCAGCCCGGACAGCTATGGCTACACCTTC. Its protein product is CASSPDSYGYTF.